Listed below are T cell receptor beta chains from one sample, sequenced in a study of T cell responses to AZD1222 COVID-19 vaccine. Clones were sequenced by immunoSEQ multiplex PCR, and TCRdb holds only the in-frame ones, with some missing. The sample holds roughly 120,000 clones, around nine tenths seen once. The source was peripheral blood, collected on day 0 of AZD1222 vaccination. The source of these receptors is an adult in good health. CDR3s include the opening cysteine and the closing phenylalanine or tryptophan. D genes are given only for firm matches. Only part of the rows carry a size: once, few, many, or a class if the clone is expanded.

DNA: TGTGCCAGCAGCTTAGGGGCCGGACTCTACCGGGGTGAGCAGTTCTTC
CDR3: CASSLGAGLYRGEQFF
J: TRBJ2-1
D: NA
size: NA
V: TRBV7-9

DNA: TGTGCCAGCAGCATCCGGGCCGAGGGTGAGCAGTACTTC
CDR3: CASSIRAEGEQYF
J: TRBJ2-7
D: NA
size: NA
V: TRBV7-3

DNA: TGCGCCAGCCAAAGCCCCGGTGCTGGAAACACCATATATTTT
CDR3: CASQSPGAGNTIYF
J: TRBJ1-3
D: NA
size: once
V: TRBV10-1

DNA: TGTGCCAGCAGCTTGAGGGCTATGCAAGAGACCCAGTACTTC
CDR3: CASSLRAMQETQYF
J: TRBJ2-5
D: NA
size: NA
V: TRBV5-8

DNA: TGTGCCAGCAGCCCCCGGGACGGATGGGATTCACCCCTCCACTTT
CDR3: CASSPRDGWDSPLHF
J: TRBJ1-6
D: NA
size: NA
V: TRBV4-2

DNA: TGTGCCAGCAGTTTAAGTCGAGAGACCCAGTACTTC
CDR3: CASSLSRETQYF
J: TRBJ2-5
D: NA
size: NA
V: TRBV27

DNA: TGTGCCAGCTCACAGCAGCTTGGGACGGGGTCCGGGGAGCTGTTTTTT
CDR3: CASSQQLGTGSGELFF
J: TRBJ2-2
D: NA
size: NA
V: TRBV7-9

DNA: TGCGCCAGCAGCTTTAGCGGGGAAGAGACCCAGTACTTC
CDR3: CASSFSGEETQYF
J: TRBJ2-5
D: TRBD2
size: NA
V: TRBV5-1

DNA: TGCAGTGCTCGAGCGGGAGTCGAGCAGTACTTC
CDR3: CSARAGVEQYF
J: TRBJ2-7
D: TRBD2
size: NA
V: TRBV20-1

DNA: TGTGCCAGCAGCTTCCAGGGGCCTTCTGAAGCTTTCTTT
CDR3: CASSFQGPSEAFF
J: TRBJ1-1
D: NA
size: NA
V: TRBV7-2

DNA: TGTGCCAGCAGCTTAGGCGGCAGGGCCTCTGGGGCCAACGTCCTGACTTTC
CDR3: CASSLGGRASGANVLTF
J: TRBJ2-6
D: NA
size: NA
V: TRBV7-3

DNA: TGTGCCATCGGACTAGCTTACACAGATACGCAGTATTTT
CDR3: CAIGLAYTDTQYF
J: TRBJ2-3
D: TRBD2
size: NA
V: TRBV6-5

DNA: TGTGCCAGCAGACTTGAGGGCAGCAATCAGCCCCAGCATTTT
CDR3: CASRLEGSNQPQHF
J: TRBJ1-5
D: NA
size: NA
V: TRBV28

DNA: TGTGCCAGCAGAAGGGACAGGGGTGCGGGTGGCTACACCTTC
CDR3: CASRRDRGAGGYTF
J: TRBJ1-2
D: TRBD1
size: NA
V: TRBV6-4

DNA: TGTGCCAGCAGTGCCGGACGACTAGCGGGGTACCAAGAGACCCAGTACTTC
CDR3: CASSAGRLAGYQETQYF
J: TRBJ2-5
D: TRBD2
size: NA
V: TRBV25-1

DNA: TGTGCCACCAGTGATAAGGTAGCGGGGGACCAAGAGACCCAGTACTTC
CDR3: CATSDKVAGDQETQYF
J: TRBJ2-5
D: TRBD2
size: NA
V: TRBV24-1

DNA: TGTGCCAGTAGCTATAAAAACTATGGCTACACCTTC
CDR3: CASSYKNYGYTF
J: TRBJ1-2
D: NA
size: NA
V: TRBV19

DNA: TGTGCCAGCAGCTTAGACAGGGTTGCGGGAAACACCATATATTTT
CDR3: CASSLDRVAGNTIYF
J: TRBJ1-3
D: NA
size: NA
V: TRBV11-2

DNA: TGTGCCAGCGGGAGCGGGAGGGTCAATGAGCAGTTCTTC
CDR3: CASGSGRVNEQFF
J: TRBJ2-1
D: TRBD2
size: NA
V: TRBV2

DNA: TGTGCCAGCACCAGTGCACGAGGCACCGGGGAGCTGTTTTTT
CDR3: CASTSARGTGELFF
J: TRBJ2-2
D: NA
size: NA
V: TRBV2

DNA: TGTGCCAGCAGTCCGGGGGGCACTGAAGCTTTCTTT
CDR3: CASSPGGTEAFF
J: TRBJ1-1
D: NA
size: NA
V: TRBV28

DNA: TGTGCCAGCAGTCGGGACAGACATAGCAATCAGCCCCAGCATTTT
CDR3: CASSRDRHSNQPQHF
J: TRBJ1-5
D: TRBD1
size: NA
V: TRBV28

DNA: TGTGCCAGCAGGATAAACAATGAGCAGTTCTTC
CDR3: CASRINNEQFF
J: TRBJ2-1
D: NA
size: NA
V: TRBV2

DNA: TGTGCCAGCAGCCGCTGGGACATGACCTACGAGCAGTACTTC
CDR3: CASSRWDMTYEQYF
J: TRBJ2-7
D: NA
size: NA
V: TRBV3-1/TRBV3-2

DNA: TGTGCCAGCCGGGCCCACAGTGCCTACGAGCAGTACTTC
CDR3: CASRAHSAYEQYF
J: TRBJ2-7
D: NA
size: NA
V: TRBV28

DNA: TGTGCCAGCAGCGTGGGGAATGTGGGAAACACCATATATTTT
CDR3: CASSVGNVGNTIYF
J: TRBJ1-3
D: NA
size: NA
V: TRBV9

DNA: TGTGCCTGGACCCAAACGCAGCTTACGGAGACCCAGTACTTC
CDR3: CAWTQTQLTETQYF
J: TRBJ2-5
D: NA
size: few
V: TRBV30

DNA: TGTGCCTGGAGTGTAGGTTCAGGGGGGACGAATCAGCCCCAGCATTTT
CDR3: CAWSVGSGGTNQPQHF
J: TRBJ1-5
D: TRBD1
size: NA
V: TRBV30

DNA: TGTGCCATCATAGACAGGGTTAACTATGGCTACACCTTC
CDR3: CAIIDRVNYGYTF
J: TRBJ1-2
D: TRBD1
size: once
V: TRBV19

DNA: TGCAGCGTCGGGTCAGGACAGCTGGGGCACACTGAAGCTTTCTTT
CDR3: CSVGSGQLGHTEAFF
J: TRBJ1-1
D: NA
size: NA
V: TRBV29-1

DNA: TGTGCCAGCAGCTTGGTACAGGGGGTGAGCTCCTACGAGCAGTACTTC
CDR3: CASSLVQGVSSYEQYF
J: TRBJ2-7
D: TRBD1
size: NA
V: TRBV5-6

DNA: TGTGCCAGCAGTTTAGGGGGGACCCCCCTCTACGAGCAGTACTTC
CDR3: CASSLGGTPLYEQYF
J: TRBJ2-7
D: NA
size: once
V: TRBV27

DNA: TGTGCCACCCCACACCGCACGGGGGGGAACACCGGGGAGCTGTTTTTT
CDR3: CATPHRTGGNTGELFF
J: TRBJ2-2
D: TRBD2
size: NA
V: TRBV7-9

DNA: TGTGCCAGCAGGCCTAGCGCCGGGGAGCTGTTTTTT
CDR3: CASRPSAGELFF
J: TRBJ2-2
D: NA
size: NA
V: TRBV6-5

DNA: TGCGCCAGCAGCTTGGGAGGGAGGGGGAATGAGCAGTTCTTC
CDR3: CASSLGGRGNEQFF
J: TRBJ2-1
D: NA
size: once
V: TRBV5-1

DNA: TGTGCTAGTGGTTTGGTAACCATCCAGGGGGACGGTGAAAAACTGTTTTTT
CDR3: CASGLVTIQGDGEKLFF
J: TRBJ1-4
D: TRBD1
size: once
V: TRBV12-5

DNA: TGTGCCAGCAGTTCCTCTCCGTCGGGGGGCGGTCAGCCCCAGCATTTT
CDR3: CASSSSPSGGGQPQHF
J: TRBJ1-5
D: NA
size: once
V: TRBV28

DNA: TGTGCCAGCAGTTTATCCCGGATAGCGGCGACGAACGAGCAGTACTTC
CDR3: CASSLSRIAATNEQYF
J: TRBJ2-7
D: NA
size: NA
V: TRBV27

DNA: TGTGCCTGCTCCACAGGGGGCGAGGAGACCCAGTACTTC
CDR3: CACSTGGEETQYF
J: TRBJ2-5
D: TRBD1
size: NA
V: TRBV30

DNA: TGTGCCAGCATCGGGGGGTCTAATGAAAAACTGTTTTTT
CDR3: CASIGGSNEKLFF
J: TRBJ1-4
D: NA
size: NA
V: TRBV28

DNA: TGTGCCGGACGGGACAGCCGTAACACTGAAGCTTTCTTT
CDR3: CAGRDSRNTEAFF
J: TRBJ1-1
D: TRBD1
size: NA
V: TRBV30

DNA: TGCACCAGCAGCCAAAGCGGGGACTCCCCCTACGAGCAGTACTTC
CDR3: CTSSQSGDSPYEQYF
J: TRBJ2-7
D: NA
size: NA
V: TRBV1